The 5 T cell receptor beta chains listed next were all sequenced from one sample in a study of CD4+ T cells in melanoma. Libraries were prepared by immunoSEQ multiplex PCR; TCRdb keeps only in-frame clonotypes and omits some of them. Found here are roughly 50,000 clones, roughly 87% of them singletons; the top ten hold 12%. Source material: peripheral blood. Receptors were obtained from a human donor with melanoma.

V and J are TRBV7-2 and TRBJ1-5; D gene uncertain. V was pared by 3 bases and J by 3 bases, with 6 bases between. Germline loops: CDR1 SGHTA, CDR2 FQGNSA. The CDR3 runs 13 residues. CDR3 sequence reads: CASSLDDNQPQHF. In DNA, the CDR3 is TGTGCCAGCAGCTTGGATGACAATCAGCCCCAGCATTTT.

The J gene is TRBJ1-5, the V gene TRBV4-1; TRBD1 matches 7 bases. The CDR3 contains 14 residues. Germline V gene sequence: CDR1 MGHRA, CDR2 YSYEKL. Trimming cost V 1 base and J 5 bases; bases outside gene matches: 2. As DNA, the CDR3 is TGCGCCAGCAGCCAAGTAGGGGGCGATCAGCCCCAGCATTTT. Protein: CASSQVGGDQPQHF.

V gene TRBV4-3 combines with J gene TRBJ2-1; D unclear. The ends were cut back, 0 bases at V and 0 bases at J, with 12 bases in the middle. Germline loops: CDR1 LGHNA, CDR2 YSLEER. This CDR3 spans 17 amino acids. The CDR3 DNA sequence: TGCGCCAGCAGCCAAGATGGTGTACTAAGCTCCTACAATGAGCAGTTCTTC. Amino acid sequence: CASSQDGVLSSYNEQFF.

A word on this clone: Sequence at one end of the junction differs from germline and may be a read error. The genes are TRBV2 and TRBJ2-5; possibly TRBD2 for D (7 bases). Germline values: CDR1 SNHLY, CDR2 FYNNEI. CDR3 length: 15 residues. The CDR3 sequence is CASSEARGGMETQYF. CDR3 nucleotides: TGTGCTAGCAGTGAAGCCAGGGGAGGGATGGAGACCCAGTACTTC.

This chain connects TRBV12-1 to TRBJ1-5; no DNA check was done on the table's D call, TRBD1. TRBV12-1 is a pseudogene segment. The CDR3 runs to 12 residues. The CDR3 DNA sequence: TGTGCCAGCAGGGGGCCTAATCAGCCCCAGCATTTT. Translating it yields CASRGPNQPQHF.